This entry lists 12 T cell receptor beta chains sequenced from one sample in a study of technical replicates of blood from a few donors. Assay: immunoSEQ multiplex PCR; the TCRdb copy retains only in-frame clones and omits some. Here the sample spans some 66,000 clones, 95% to 98% being singletons. The sequenced sample was T cells isolated from PBMCs. The receptors come from a human donor in good health.

The V gene is TRBV11-3, the J gene TRBJ2-3, with 8 bases lining up with TRBD1. V trimming: 5 bases; J trimming: 6 bases; junction bases outside the gene matches: 10. The CDR3 is made up of 15 amino acids. Germline CDR1 and CDR2: SGHNT and YENEEA. CDR3 protein: CASSPRTGRWDTQYF. CDR3 in DNA: TGTGCCAGCAGCCCCCGGACAGGGCGATGGGATACGCAGTATTTT.

The chain links TRBV28 to TRBJ1-1; D gene uncertain. Between the trimmed V and J ends, which lost 1 base and 4 bases, there was a span of 10 bases. The CDR3 consists of 14 residues. Per germline, CDR1 MDHEN and CDR2 SYDVKM. CDR3 bases: TGTGCCAGCAGTTTATCGCAGGTTACCACTGAAGCTTTCTTT. Protein product: CASSLSQVTTEAFF.

V is TRBV7-2 and J is TRBJ1-2; 11 bases are a match to TRBD1. Trimming at V came to 4 bases and at J to 4 bases, leaving 5 bases not matched to a gene. The CDR3 has 15 residues. CDR1 is SGHTA and CDR2 is FQGNSA in the germline V gene. The CDR3: CASSSGTGGFYGYTF. For the CDR3, the DNA is TGTGCCAGCAGCTCCGGGACAGGGGGATTCTATGGCTACACCTTC.

This chain links TRBV11-3 with TRBJ2-2; D possibly corresponds to TRBD1 (5 bases). Germline values: CDR1 SGHNT, CDR2 YENEEA. Trimming left V 1 base short and J 4 bases short, with 13 bases between. This CDR3 is built from 16 residues. CDR3 in amino acids: CASSLGGPGITGELFF. CDR3 sequence (DNA): TGTGCCAGCAGCTTAGGCGGACCAGGGATCACCGGGGAGCTGTTTTTT.

This clone was recorded once. The chain is built from TRBV7-2 and TRBJ1-5; unclear D gene. In germline, CDR1 is SGHTA, CDR2 FQGNSA. The CDR3 length is 15 residues. V was trimmed by 5 bases and J by 4 bases, leaving 15 bases between them. CDR3 loop: CASSRTGYGNQPQHF. DNA of the CDR3: TGTGCCAGCAGCCGTACGGGGTATGGTAATCAGCCCCAGCATTTT.

The chain has TRBV9 and TRBJ2-5, with TRBD1 identical over 9 bases. This CDR3 is built from 14 residues. The germline V gene has CDR1 SGDLS and CDR2 YYNGEE. J lost 2 bases, V lost 3 bases, and 2 bases had no gene match. The chain's CDR3 is CASSAGTGQETQYF. The CDR3 DNA sequence: TGTGCCAGCAGCGCCGGGACAGGGCAAGAGACCCAGTACTTC.

This chain links TRBV29-1 with TRBJ2-1; 10 nucleotides match TRBD1. The CDR3 length is 13 residues. After removal of 5 bases from V and 7 bases from J, the junction contained 5 bases not matched to a gene. Germline-derived CDR1 and CDR2 are SQVTM and ANQGSEA. DNA of the CDR3: TGCAGCGTTCCGGGACAGGGGATAAATGAGCAGTTCTTC. Translation: CSVPGQGINEQFF.

The chain couples TRBV30 to TRBJ1-5; weak D call: TRBD1 (5 bases). Germline CDR1 and CDR2: GTSNPN and SVGIG (reference sequence). The CDR3 spans 17 residues. V shed 0 bases and J shed 0 bases, with 15 bases lying between them. CDR3: CAWSVQRQPNSNQPQHF. Here the CDR3 DNA reads TGTGCCTGGAGTGTACAGCGACAGCCCAATAGCAATCAGCCCCAGCATTTT.

The J gene is TRBJ2-7, the V gene TRBV19; D unclear. Trimming left V 5 bases short and J 2 bases short, with 13 bases between. The V gene's germline CDR1 is LNHDA and CDR2 SQIVND (reference sequence). The CDR3 spans 14 residues. Here the CDR3 reads CASSSNLGPYEQYF. The CDR3 DNA reads as TGTGCCAGTAGTTCTAACCTAGGTCCCTACGAGCAGTACTTC.

The J gene is TRBJ1-1, the V gene TRBV9, with D possibly being TRBD1 (6 bases). The CDR3 totals 13 residues. The germline gives CDR1 SGDLS, CDR2 YYNGEE. Trimming cost V 0 bases and J 5 bases, with 8 bases left between them. DNA of the CDR3: TGTGCCAGCAGCGTAGGTACAGGGACTGAAGCTTTCTTT. Amino acids: CASSVGTGTEAFF.

A note on this clone: One junction end disagrees with the germline gene, perhaps due to a read error. This chain links TRBV7-7 with TRBJ2-5, with TRBD1 matching over 8 bases. Germline V gives CDR1 SSHAT, CDR2 FNYEAQ (reference sequence). The CDR3 is 14 residues long. The CDR3: CASSLDRDGETQYF. CDR3 bases: TGTGCTAGCAGCCTGGACAGGGACGGGGAGACCCAGTACTTC.

The genes are TRBV5-6 and TRBJ2-3; D is undetermined. Germline V gene data show CDR1 as SGHDT and CDR2 as YYEEEE. This CDR3 region has 14 residues. V lost 4 bases and J 3 bases, leaving 12 bases between the germline ends. The CDR3 region is CASSPRLTTDTQYF. CDR3 bases: TGTGCCAGCAGCCCCAGGCTGACGACAGATACGCAGTATTTT.